This entry features one TCR beta chain sequence. What it binds is not known. The data originate from a study of beta chain features in type 1 diabetes. Across the whole study: Healthy donors and patients showed comparable age, gender and cell yields. General study findings and limits: Type 1 diabetes patients had fewer VDJ junction insertions and more deletions. In comparison with healthy donors, patients had naive, central memory and Treg TCRB repertoires that appeared more similar. Significant though moderate, a shortening of TCRB CDR3s appeared in all four CD4+ subsets of Type 1 diabetes patients.

What was sequenced were expressed TCRB transcripts, since all of the isolated RNA had been reverse transcribed. Sequencing used immunoSEQ multiplex PCR; TCRdb keeps in-frame clones, though not all of them. The sample holds about 700,000 clones, under 15% seen once. The germline V and J ends were trimmed by 1 base and 8 bases, with 12 bases remaining between them. The CDR3 has 13 amino acids. Germline CDR1 GTSNPN, CDR2 SVGIG (reference sequence). A sort by CD45RO/CCR7/CD25/CD127/CD95/CD27 yielded CD4+ naive, central memory, regulatory and stem cell-like memory cells. The specimen sequenced was naive CD4+ T cells from blood. This rearrangement joins TRBV30 to TRBJ1-5; D uncertain. The receptor was isolated from a man aged 18 to 30 with type 1 diabetes. CDR3 coding DNA: TGTGCCTGGAGTGCGCAGGCAGGTGAGCCCCAGCATTTT. Protein: CAWSAQAGEPQHF.